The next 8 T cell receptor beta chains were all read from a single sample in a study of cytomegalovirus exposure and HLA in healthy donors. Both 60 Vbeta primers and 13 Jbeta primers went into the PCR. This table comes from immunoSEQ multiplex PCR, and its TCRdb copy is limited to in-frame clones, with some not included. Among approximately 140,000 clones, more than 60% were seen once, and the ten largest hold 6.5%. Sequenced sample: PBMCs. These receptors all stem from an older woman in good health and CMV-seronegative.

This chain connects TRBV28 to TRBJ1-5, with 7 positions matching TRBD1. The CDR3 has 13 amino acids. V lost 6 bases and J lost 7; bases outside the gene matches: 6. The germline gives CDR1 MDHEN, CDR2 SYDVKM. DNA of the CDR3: TGTGCCAGCAGAGACAGGGTCGGCCAGCCCCAGCATTTT. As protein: CASRDRVGQPQHF.

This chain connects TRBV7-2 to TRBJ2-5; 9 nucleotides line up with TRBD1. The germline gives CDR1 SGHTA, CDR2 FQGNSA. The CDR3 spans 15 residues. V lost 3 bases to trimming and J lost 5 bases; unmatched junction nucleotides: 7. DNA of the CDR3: TGTGCCAGCAGCTTGACCGGGACAGGGAGGGAGACCCAGTACTTC. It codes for CASSLTGTGRETQYF.

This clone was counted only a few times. The CDR3: CASSLRGGADTQYF. The CDR3 region has the DNA TGTGCCAGCAGCTTGCGGGGGGGGGCAGATACGCAGTATTTT. The chain carries TRBV11-2 and TRBJ2-3, with 9 bases that match TRBD2. This CDR3 comprises 14 residues. The J segment lost 4 bases and the V segment lost 3 bases, leaving 2 bases of the junction unmatched. Germline V gives CDR1 SGHAT, CDR2 FQNNGV.

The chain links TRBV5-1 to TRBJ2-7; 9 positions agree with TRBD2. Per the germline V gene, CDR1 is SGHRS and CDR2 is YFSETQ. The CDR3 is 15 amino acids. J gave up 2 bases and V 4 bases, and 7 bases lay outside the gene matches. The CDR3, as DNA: TGCGCCAGCAGCGGAGGGTCTAGCGGGACCTACGAGCAGTACTTC. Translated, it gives CASSGGSSGTYEQYF.

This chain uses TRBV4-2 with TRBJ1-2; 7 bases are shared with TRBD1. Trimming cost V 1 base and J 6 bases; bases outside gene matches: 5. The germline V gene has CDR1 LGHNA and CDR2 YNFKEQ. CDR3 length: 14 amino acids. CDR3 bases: TGTGCCAGCAGCCAAGCAGGGGGGCGCGATGGCTACACCTTC. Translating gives CASSQAGGRDGYTF.

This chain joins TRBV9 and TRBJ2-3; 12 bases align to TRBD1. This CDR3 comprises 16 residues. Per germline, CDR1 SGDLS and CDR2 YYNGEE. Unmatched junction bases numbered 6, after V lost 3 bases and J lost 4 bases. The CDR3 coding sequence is TGTGCCAGCAGCGCCGGGGACAGGGGGCGCGCAGATACGCAGTATTTT. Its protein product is CASSAGDRGRADTQYF.

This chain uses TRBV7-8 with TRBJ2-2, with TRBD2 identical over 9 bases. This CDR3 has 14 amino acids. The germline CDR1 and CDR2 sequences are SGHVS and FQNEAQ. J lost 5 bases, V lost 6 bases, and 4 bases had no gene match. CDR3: CASRGGRVTGELFF. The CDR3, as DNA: TGTGCCAGCAGAGGCGGGAGGGTTACCGGGGAGCTGTTTTTT.

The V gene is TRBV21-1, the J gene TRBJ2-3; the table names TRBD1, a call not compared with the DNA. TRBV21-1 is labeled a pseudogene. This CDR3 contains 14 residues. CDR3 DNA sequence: TGTGCCAGCAGCCCCAGGGCTAGCACAGATACGCAGTATTTT. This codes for CASSPRASTDTQYF.